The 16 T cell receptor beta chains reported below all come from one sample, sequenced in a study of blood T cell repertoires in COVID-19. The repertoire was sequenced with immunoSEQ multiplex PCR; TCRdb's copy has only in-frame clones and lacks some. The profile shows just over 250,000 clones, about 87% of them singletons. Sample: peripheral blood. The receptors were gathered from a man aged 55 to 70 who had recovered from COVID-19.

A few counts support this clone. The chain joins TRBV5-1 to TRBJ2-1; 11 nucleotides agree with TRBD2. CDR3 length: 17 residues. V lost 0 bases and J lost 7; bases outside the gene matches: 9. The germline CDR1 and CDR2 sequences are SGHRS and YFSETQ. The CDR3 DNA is TGCGCCAGCAGCTTGGAACTAGCGGGGGCCCAGGGGAATGAGCAGTTCTTC. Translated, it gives CASSLELAGAQGNEQFF.

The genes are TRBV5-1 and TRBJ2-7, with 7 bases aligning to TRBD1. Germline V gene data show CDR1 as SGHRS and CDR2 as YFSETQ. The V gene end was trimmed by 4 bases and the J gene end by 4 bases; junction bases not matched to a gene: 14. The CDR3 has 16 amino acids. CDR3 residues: CASSEIRQGGSYEQYF. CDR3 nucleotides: TGCGCCAGCAGCGAAATTCGACAGGGTGGGAGTTACGAGCAGTACTTC.

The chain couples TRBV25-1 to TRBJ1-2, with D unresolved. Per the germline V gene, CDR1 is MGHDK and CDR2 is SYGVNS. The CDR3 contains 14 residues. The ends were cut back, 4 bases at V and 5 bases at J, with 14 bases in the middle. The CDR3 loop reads CASSANLAGYGYTF. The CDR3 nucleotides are TGTGCCAGCAGTGCCAACCTTGCGGGGTATGGCTACACCTTC.

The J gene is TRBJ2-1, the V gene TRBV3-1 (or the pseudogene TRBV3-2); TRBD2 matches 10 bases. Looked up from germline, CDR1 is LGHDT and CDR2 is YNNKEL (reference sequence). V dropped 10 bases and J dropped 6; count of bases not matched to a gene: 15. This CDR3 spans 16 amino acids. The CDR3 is CATKNRASGGANEQFF. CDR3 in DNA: TGTGCCACCAAAAACAGGGCCAGCGGGGGGGCCAATGAGCAGTTCTTC.

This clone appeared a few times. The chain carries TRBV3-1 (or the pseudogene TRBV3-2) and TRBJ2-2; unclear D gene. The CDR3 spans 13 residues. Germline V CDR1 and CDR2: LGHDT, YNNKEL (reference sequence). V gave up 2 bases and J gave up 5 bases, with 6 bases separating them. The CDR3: CASSQWPTGELFF. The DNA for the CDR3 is TGTGCCAGCAGCCAATGGCCTACCGGGGAGCTGTTTTTT.

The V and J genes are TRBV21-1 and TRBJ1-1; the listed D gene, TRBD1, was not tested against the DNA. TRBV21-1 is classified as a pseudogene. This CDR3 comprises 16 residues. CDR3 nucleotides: TGTGCCAGCAGCAGGGGGCATGGGACAGTGAACACTGAAGCTTTCTTT. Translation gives CASSRGHGTVNTEAFF.

For the CDR3, the DNA is TGTGCCAGCAGCCAAGAACGGGGGTATGGCTACACCTTC. It is translated as CASSQERGYGYTF. The V and J genes are TRBV14 and TRBJ1-2, with D perhaps TRBD1 (5 bases). The CDR3 is 13 residues long. The ends were cut back, 0 bases at V and 5 bases at J, with 7 bases in the middle. Germline loops: CDR1 SGHDN, CDR2 FVKESK.

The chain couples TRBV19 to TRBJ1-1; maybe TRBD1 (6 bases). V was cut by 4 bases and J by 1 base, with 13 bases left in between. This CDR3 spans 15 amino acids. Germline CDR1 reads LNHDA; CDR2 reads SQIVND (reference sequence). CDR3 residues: CASSTAGAPNTEAFF. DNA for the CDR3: TGTGCCAGTAGTACCGCGGGGGCCCCGAACACTGAAGCTTTCTTT.

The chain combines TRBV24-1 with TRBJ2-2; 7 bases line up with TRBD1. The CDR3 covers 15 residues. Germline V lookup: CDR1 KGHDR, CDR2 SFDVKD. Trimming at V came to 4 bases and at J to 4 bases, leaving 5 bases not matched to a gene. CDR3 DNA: TGTGCCACCAGTGAACAATCAGGGGGCACCGGGGAGCTGTTTTTT. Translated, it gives CATSEQSGGTGELFF.

The DNA for the CDR3 is TGTGCCAGCAGCTTAGGGGTCAGCGGGGGTCAAGAGACCCAGTACTTC. Translation gives CASSLGVSGGQETQYF. The chain uses TRBV7-2 and TRBJ2-5; TRBD2 matches 8 bases. CDR3 length: 16 amino acids. The J segment lost 2 bases and the V segment lost 1 base, leaving 6 bases of the junction unmatched. Germline CDR1 is SGHTA and CDR2 is FQGNSA.

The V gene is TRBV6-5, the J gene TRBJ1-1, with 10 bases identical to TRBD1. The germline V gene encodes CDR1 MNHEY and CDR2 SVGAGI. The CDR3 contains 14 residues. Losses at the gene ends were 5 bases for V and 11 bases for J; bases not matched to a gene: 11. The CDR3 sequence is CASSPGTGVGGAFF. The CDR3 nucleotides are TGTGCCAGCAGTCCCGGGACAGGGGTGGGAGGGGCTTTCTTT.

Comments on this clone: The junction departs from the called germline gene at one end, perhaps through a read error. CDR3 sequence (DNA): TGCGCCCGCAGCTTGGATGCGACTCGCGGGGGCGGGGGAAACATTCAGTACTTC. Residues: CARSLDATRGGGGNIQYF. The chain links TRBV5-1 to TRBJ2-4, with D possibly matching TRBD2 (7 bases). Germline values: CDR1 SGHRS, CDR2 YFSETQ. This CDR3 has 18 residues. Combining the CDR3 with reference TRBV5-1 and TRBJ2-4 gives the whole variable domain KAGVTQTPRYLIKTRGQQVTLSCSPISGHRSVSWYQQTPGQGLQFLFEYFSETQRNKGNFPGRFSGRQFSNSRSEMNVSTLELGDSALYLCARSLDATRGGGGNIQYFGAGTRLSVL.

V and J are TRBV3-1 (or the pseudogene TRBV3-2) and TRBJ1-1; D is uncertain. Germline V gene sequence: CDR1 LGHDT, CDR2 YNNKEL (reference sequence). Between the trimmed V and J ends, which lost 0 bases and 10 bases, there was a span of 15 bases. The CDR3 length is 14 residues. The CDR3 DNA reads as TGTGCCAGCAGCCAAGATCCGGGGAACGACCCAGCTTTCTTT. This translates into CASSQDPGNDPAFF.

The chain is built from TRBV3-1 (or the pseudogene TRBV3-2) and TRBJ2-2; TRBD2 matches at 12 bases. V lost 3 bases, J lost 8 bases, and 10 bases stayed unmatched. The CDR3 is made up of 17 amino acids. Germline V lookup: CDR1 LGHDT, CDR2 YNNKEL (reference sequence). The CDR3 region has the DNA TGTGCCAGCAGCCAGGCTAGCGGGGGGGCCTTGGCTGGGGAGCTGTTTTTT. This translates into CASSQASGGALAGELFF.

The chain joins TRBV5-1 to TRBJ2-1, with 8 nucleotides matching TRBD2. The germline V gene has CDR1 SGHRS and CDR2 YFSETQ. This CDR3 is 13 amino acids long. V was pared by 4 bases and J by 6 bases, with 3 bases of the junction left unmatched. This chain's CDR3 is CASSVSGANEQFF. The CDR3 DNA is TGCGCCAGCAGCGTTAGCGGGGCCAATGAGCAGTTCTTC.

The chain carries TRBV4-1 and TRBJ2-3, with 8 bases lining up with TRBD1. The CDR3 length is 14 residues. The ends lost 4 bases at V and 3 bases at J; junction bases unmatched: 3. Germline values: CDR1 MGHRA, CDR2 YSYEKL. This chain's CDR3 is CASSPRTGTDTQYF. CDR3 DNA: TGCGCCAGCAGCCCGCGGACAGGGACAGATACGCAGTATTTT.